Listed below are T cell receptor beta chains from one sample, sequenced in a study of CD8 T cells in ankylosing spondylitis. TCRdb processed the 5' RACE reads anew with MiXCR; each CDR3 protein has one entry. The sample has 750,000 to 850,000 distinct CDR3 sequences, 10% to 15% seen once. Input material: blood, either unsorted or a sorted T cell fraction (not recorded which). These receptors were obtained from a male donor with ankylosing spondylitis. Each CDR3 is given with its conserved first and last residue. The order of the fields is CDR3 protein, CDR3 DNA, D gene, J gene, V gene, clone size. A D gene is named only where the DNA matches it firmly. For some rows the clone size is stated as once, few or many, or as a class when expanded; others skip it.

CASRLGQMNTEAFF	TGTGCCAGCAGACTGGGACAGATGAACACTGAAGCTTTCTTT	TRBD1	TRBJ1-1	TRBV12-3/TRBV12-4	-
CSAMTGGLSEAFF	TGCAGCGCCATGACAGGGGGTTTGAGTGAAGCTTTCTTT	TRBD1	TRBJ1-1	TRBV29-1	many
CSAPSGRAYNEQFF	TGCAGTGCTCCTAGCGGGAGGGCCTACAATGAGCAGTTCTTC	TRBD2	TRBJ2-1	TRBV20-1	-
CASSPWEAGGRGTGELFF	TGCGCCAGCAGCCCCTGGGAAGCGGGGGGCCGAGGCACCGGGGAGCTGTTTTTT	TRBD2	TRBJ2-2	TRBV5-1	-
CASSQEALGGGSYNEQFF	TGCGCCAGCAGCCAAGAAGCGTTGGGCGGGGGGTCCTACAATGAGCAGTTCTTC	TRBD2	TRBJ2-1	TRBV4-3	-
CASSLMSLETQYF	TGTGCCAGCAGCTTAATGTCCTTGGAGACCCAGTACTTC	-	TRBJ2-5	TRBV7-3	many
CASSYSGTTGGNEQYF	TGTGCCAGCAGTTACTCTGGGACGACAGGGGGGAACGAGCAGTACTTC	TRBD1	TRBJ2-7	TRBV6-5	few
CAWSRRTLYNSPLHF	TGTGCCTGGAGCAGGAGGACACTCTATAATTCACCCCTCCACTTT	-	TRBJ1-6	TRBV30	-
CASSLDWAGFDEQFF	TGCGCCAGCAGCTTGGATTGGGCGGGGTTCGATGAGCAGTTCTTC	-	TRBJ2-1	TRBV5-1	-
CASSSGLAEYNEQFF	TGTGCCAGCAGCTCCGGACTAGCGGAATACAATGAGCAGTTCTTC	TRBD2	TRBJ2-1	TRBV11-1	-
CASSLTPDGLYEQYF	TGTGCCAGCAGCTTGACCCCCGACGGTCTCTACGAGCAGTACTTC	-	TRBJ2-7	TRBV5-5	-
CASSLEGTSGGREQFF	TGTGCCAGCAGCCTAGAAGGGACTAGCGGGGGACGTGAGCAGTTCTTC	TRBD2	TRBJ2-1	TRBV28	-
CASSLSGSGAYEQYF	TGTGCCAGCAGCTTAAGCGGGTCGGGGGCGTACGAGCAGTACTTC	-	TRBJ2-7	TRBV7-3	many
CASSIAGPVTDTQYF	TGTGCCAGCAGTATAGCGGGGCCCGTCACAGATACGCAGTATTTT	TRBD2	TRBJ2-3	TRBV7-2	few
CASSERTSSYEQYF	TGTGCCAGCAGTGAGCGGACTAGCTCCTACGAGCAGTACTTC	TRBD2	TRBJ2-7	TRBV2	few
CASSFIQGRYGYTF	TGTGCCAGCAGTTTTATACAGGGTAGATATGGCTACACCTTC	-	TRBJ1-2	TRBV5-5	many
CATSEPSGRKPDTQYF	TGTGCCACCAGTGAACCTAGCGGGAGGAAGCCAGATACGCAGTATTTT	TRBD2	TRBJ2-3	TRBV24-1	few
CASSSHGQGADTQYF	TGTGCCAGCAGTTCGCATGGACAGGGAGCAGATACGCAGTATTTT	TRBD1	TRBJ2-3	TRBV6-2/TRBV6-3	few
CASSLGGGTAYNEQFF	TGTGCCAGCAGCTTAGGGGGGGGGACAGCCTACAATGAGCAGTTCTTC	-	TRBJ2-1	TRBV7-2	few
CAGSSRGTEAFF	TGTGCCGGCAGCTCGCGGGGCACTGAAGCTTTCTTT	-	TRBJ1-1	TRBV7-9	-
CATREGSSTDTQYF	TGTGCCACCAGGGAGGGTTCTAGCACAGATACGCAGTATTTT	-	TRBJ2-3	TRBV15	many
CSAQLGRMETQYF	TGCAGCGCCCAGCTAGGGCGGATGGAGACCCAGTACTTC	-	TRBJ2-5	TRBV29-1	many
CASSRASAGGYTF	TGCGCCAGCAGCCGGGCCAGCGCGGGTGGCTACACCTTC	-	TRBJ1-2	TRBV5-1	few
CSGRTSGGRETQYF	TGCAGTGGCAGGACTAGCGGGGGGCGGGAGACCCAGTACTTC	TRBD2	TRBJ2-5	TRBV20-1	-
CSAKKVGQGNEQYF	TGCAGTGCTAAAAAAGTAGGACAGGGAAACGAGCAGTACTTC	TRBD1	TRBJ2-7	TRBV20-1	few
CASSFLGAANYGYTF	TGCGCCAGCAGCTTCCTCGGGGCTGCTAACTATGGCTACACCTTC	-	TRBJ1-2	TRBV5-1	many
CASSQSDSIRDTEAFF	TGCGCCAGCAGCCAATCCGACAGTATCCGGGACACTGAAGCTTTCTTT	-	TRBJ1-1	TRBV4-3	-
CSARDDLNEQFF	TGCAGTGCTAGAGACGACCTTAATGAGCAGTTCTTC	-	TRBJ2-1	TRBV20-1	-
CASSQEGTRYYGYTF	TGCGCCAGCAGCCAAGAGGGGACTCGATACTATGGCTACACCTTC	-	TRBJ1-2	TRBV4-3	few
CSARDPASSTGTQYF	TGCAGTGCTAGAGACCCCGCTAGCTCCACAGGTACGCAGTATTTT	-	TRBJ2-3	TRBV20-1	once
CASSLFGVAEKLFF	TGTGCCAGCTCTTTGTTTGGGGTGGCTGAAAAACTGTTTTTT	-	TRBJ1-4	TRBV7-2	few
CASTRTGVGETQYF	TGTGCCAGCACCCGGACAGGGGTTGGGGAGACCCAGTACTTC	TRBD1	TRBJ2-5	TRBV9	-
CASGMGPFSYNEQFF	TGTGCTAGTGGGATGGGGCCCTTCTCCTACAATGAGCAGTTCTTC	-	TRBJ2-1	TRBV12-5	few
CSPQWTGVYEQYF	TGCAGTCCCCAATGGACAGGAGTCTACGAGCAGTACTTC	TRBD1	TRBJ2-7	TRBV20-1	few
CATSRGQGLNYGYTF	TGTGCCACCAGCAGGGGACAGGGCTTAAACTATGGCTACACCTTC	TRBD1	TRBJ1-2	TRBV15	-
CASTAWGADGYTF	TGTGCCAGCACGGCGTGGGGGGCTGATGGCTACACCTTC	-	TRBJ1-2	TRBV12-3/TRBV12-4	many
CASSLEAGSNQPQHF	TGCGCCAGCAGCTTAGAGGCGGGTAGCAATCAGCCCCAGCATTTT	-	TRBJ1-5	TRBV5-1	-
CSARDRRLAAYEQYF	TGCAGTGCTAGAGATCGGAGACTAGCGGCCTACGAGCAGTACTTC	TRBD2	TRBJ2-7	TRBV20-1	few
CSVEVISSYEQYF	TGCAGCGTTGAAGTTATTAGCTCCTACGAGCAGTACTTC	-	TRBJ2-7	TRBV29-1	few
CASSPVGGRYNTEAFF	TGTGCCAGCAGTCCGGTGGGGGGGAGGTACAACACTGAAGCTTTCTTT	-	TRBJ1-1	TRBV12-3/TRBV12-4	few
CASRVDLGSTDTQYF	TGTGCCAGCAGGGTCGACCTGGGGAGTACAGATACGCAGTATTTT	-	TRBJ2-3	TRBV2	-
CASSQDPTSTDTQYF	TGCGCCAGCAGCCAAGACCCGACTAGCACAGATACGCAGTATTTT	-	TRBJ2-3	TRBV4-3	few
CSSGTTYEQYF	TGCAGTTCCGGGACGACCTACGAGCAGTACTTC	-	TRBJ2-7	TRBV20-1	-
CASSAGTVRLFF	TGTGCCAGCAGTGCGGGGACAGTTCGACTGTTTTTT	-	TRBJ2-2	TRBV5-6	-
CASSQVLPGGDYNEQFF	TGCGCCAGCAGCCAAGTACTGCCGGGGGGGGATTACAATGAGCAGTTCTTC	TRBD2	TRBJ2-1	TRBV4-3	-
CASSLLGTGTTQYF	TGTGCCAGCAGCCTCCTAGGAACCGGGACAACGCAGTATTTT	-	TRBJ2-3	TRBV2	-
CASSPGQGGADTQYF	TGTGCCAGCTCACCAGGGCAAGGAGGTGCAGATACGCAGTATTTT	-	TRBJ2-3	TRBV18	once
CASSPRARNYEQYF	TGTGCCAGCAGCCCCCGGGCTAGAAACTACGAGCAGTACTTC	-	TRBJ2-7	TRBV5-5	few
CASSFDSGGTTGELFF	TGTGCCAGCAGCTTTGATAGTGGGGGTACCACCGGGGAGCTGTTTTTT	-	TRBJ2-2	TRBV7-3	few
CSASRGAIDNEQFF	TGCAGTGCTAGTCGCGGGGCGATCGACAATGAGCAGTTCTTC	-	TRBJ2-1	TRBV20-1	-
CASSLDRSTEAFF	TGTGCCAGCAGCTTAGACCGGAGCACTGAAGCTTTCTTT	-	TRBJ1-1	TRBV7-2	few
CASSPYSGGENEQFF	TGTGCCAGCAGCCCTTATAGCGGGGGGGAGAATGAGCAGTTCTTC	TRBD2	TRBJ2-1	TRBV4-2	few
CSVGEDRSEAFF	TGCAGCGTTGGCGAGGACAGGTCCGAAGCTTTCTTT	TRBD1	TRBJ1-1	TRBV29-1	-
CAISDVITNTQYF	TGTGCCATCAGTGACGTGATCACCAATACGCAGTATTTT	-	TRBJ2-3	TRBV10-3	-
CAISETDDAGNTIYF	TGTGCCATCAGTGAGACAGACGACGCCGGAAACACCATATATTTT	-	TRBJ1-3	TRBV10-3	many
CASTTYGQGSGYTF	TGTGCCAGCACCACTTATGGGCAGGGGAGTGGCTACACCTTC	-	TRBJ1-2	TRBV7-2	-
CASTPGDDEKLFF	TGTGCCAGCACCCCAGGGGACGATGAAAAACTGTTTTTT	-	TRBJ1-4	TRBV28	-
CSGGGGAAGELFF	TGCAGTGGGGGAGGGGGCGCCGCCGGGGAGCTGTTTTTT	-	TRBJ2-2	TRBV20-1	-
CASRPGTSGYNEQFF	TGTGCCAGCAGGCCCGGGACTAGCGGTTACAATGAGCAGTTCTTC	TRBD2	TRBJ2-1	TRBV5-4	-
CASSQHPAGGHLTDTQYF	TGTGCCAGCAGCCAACACCCCGCGGGGGGGCATTTAACAGATACGCAGTATTTT	TRBD2	TRBJ2-3	TRBV4-2	many